One and the same sample provided the 32 T cell receptor beta chains below, sequenced in a study of cytomegalovirus exposure and HLA in healthy donors. Vbeta (60) and Jbeta (13) primers were used in the PCR. Only in-frame clones appear in the TCRdb table, and some are missing; sequencing was by immunoSEQ multiplex PCR. The table has approximately 150,000 clones, about 80% seen once. Sequences were obtained from PBMCs. The receptors here all came from a woman aged 25 to 39 in good health and CMV-seropositive.

The chain employs TRBV28 and TRBJ1-3; the D is unclear. Germline assignment: CDR1 MDHEN and CDR2 SYDVKM. V lost 5 bases and J 3 bases, leaving 14 bases between the germline ends. The CDR3 runs to 15 residues. CDR3 loop: CASSPPEGIGNTIYF. The CDR3, as DNA: TGTGCCAGCAGTCCCCCCGAGGGAATTGGAAACACCATATATTTT.

The rearrangement links TRBV6-6 to TRBJ2-2, with D maybe TRBD1 (6 bases). Trimming shortened V by 7 bases and J by 3 bases, and 18 bases separated the two germline ends. Germline CDR1 MNHNY, CDR2 SVGAGI (reference sequence). CDR3 length: 16 residues. CDR3 region: CASTRTGTSDTGELFF. CDR3 nucleotide sequence: TGTGCCAGCACCCGAACCGGGACAAGTGACACCGGGGAGCTGTTTTTT.

The genes are TRBV9 and TRBJ1-3; TRBD1 agrees at 7 bases. V dropped 0 bases and J dropped 1; count of bases not matched to a gene: 4. Germline V gene data show CDR1 as SGDLS and CDR2 as YYNGEE. CDR3 size: 16 residues. This CDR3 is CASSVVATGSGNTIYF. CDR3 in DNA: TGTGCCAGCAGCGTAGTCGCGACAGGGTCTGGAAACACCATATATTTT.

The CDR3 is CASSLTGQVSYNEQFF. CDR3 bases: TGTGCCAGCAGCTTAACCGGACAGGTCTCCTACAATGAGCAGTTCTTC. V usage is TRBV7-3 and J usage is TRBJ2-1, with 7 bases lining up with TRBD1. Trimming took 0 bases from V and 0 from J; bases not matched to a gene: 2. Germline loops: CDR1 SGHTA, CDR2 FQGTGA. The CDR3 contains 16 residues.

In this sample, this clone turned up once. J is TRBJ1-5 and V is TRBV28, with TRBD1 identical over 7 bases. This CDR3 contains 15 residues. V dropped 1 base and J dropped 4; count of bases not matched to a gene: 4. Per the germline V gene, CDR1 is MDHEN and CDR2 is SYDVKM. The CDR3 coding sequence is TGTGCCAGCAGTTTATCCGGCAGGGGGAATCAGCCCCAGCATTTT. Its translation: CASSLSGRGNQPQHF. The variable domain in full, with the rest retrieved from reference TRBV28 and TRBJ1-5, is DVKVTQSSRYLVKRTGEKVFLECVQDMDHENMFWYRQDPGLGLRLIYFSYDVKMKEKGDIPEGYSVSREKKERFSLILESASTNQTSMYLCASSLSGRGNQPQHFGDGTRLSIL.

The gene calls are TRBV19 and TRBJ2-7, with 11 bases that match TRBD2. This CDR3 is built from 16 residues. J lost 5 bases, V lost 5 bases, and 11 bases had no gene match. Germline V gives CDR1 LNHDA, CDR2 SQIVND (reference sequence). The DNA of the CDR3 is TGTGCCAGTAGTGGGACTAGCGGTAGTCCTTTCCACGAGCAGTACTTC. Translated, it gives CASSGTSGSPFHEQYF.

This sequence joins TRBV19 and TRBJ2-7; D ambiguous. Trimming removed 3 bases at V and 0 bases at J, with 12 bases between. The CDR3 runs to 15 residues. From germline, CDR1 is LNHDA and CDR2 SQIVND (reference sequence). CDR3 amino acids: CASSIAAASSYEQYF. In nucleotides, the CDR3 is TGTGCCAGTAGTATTGCGGCCGCCAGCTCCTACGAGCAGTACTTC.

The CDR3 sequence: CARGLGQTLYEQYF. The CDR3 DNA reads as TGTGCCAGGGGCCTTGGACAGACACTCTACGAGCAGTACTTC. The V call is TRBV13, the J call TRBJ2-7, with D tentatively TRBD1 (6 bases). The V end lost 9 bases, the J end lost 3 bases, and 18 bases lay between the germline ends. The CDR3 loop spans 14 amino acids. CDR1 is PRHDT and CDR2 is FYEKMQ in the germline V gene (reference sequence).

This chain connects TRBV9 to TRBJ2-1, with TRBD2 matching over 11 bases. The CDR3 has 15 amino acids. V trimming: 6 bases; J trimming: 4 bases; junction bases outside the gene matches: 6. Per germline, CDR1 SGDLS and CDR2 YYNGEE. The CDR3, as DNA: TGTGCCAGCAACCCGGGACTAGCGGCTTACAATGAGCAGTTCTTC. Its translation: CASNPGLAAYNEQFF.

The V gene is TRBV10-3, the J gene TRBJ2-7; D remains ambiguous. The CDR3 has 13 residues. V was shortened by 2 bases and J by 9 bases, with 14 bases between the two germline ends. Germline CDR1 and CDR2: ENHRY and SYGVKD. The CDR3 DNA reads TGTGCCATCAGTGAGGGGCCCAGGTTACCGCAGTACTTC. Residues: CAISEGPRLPQYF.

This chain uses TRBV6-5 with TRBJ1-2, with D possibly matching TRBD1 (5 bases). Trimming removed 5 bases from V and 3 bases from J, with 16 bases in between. The CDR3 runs to 15 residues. From germline, CDR1 is MNHEY and CDR2 SVGAGI. In nucleotides, the CDR3 is TGTGCCAGCAGTCCCGTGGGGAGGGGAGACTATGGCTACACCTTC. Its translation: CASSPVGRGDYGYTF.

The genes are TRBV29-1 and TRBJ1-1, with 10 bases aligning to TRBD1. The CDR3 consists of 14 residues. In germline, CDR1 is SQVTM, CDR2 ANQGSEA. The J segment lost 10 bases and the V segment lost 6 bases, leaving 14 bases of the junction unmatched. Written as DNA, the CDR3 is TGCAGCGTCTCACTACCGGGACAGGGGATAGGAGCTTTCTTT. Its protein product is CSVSLPGQGIGAFF.

Here the CDR3 reads CASSPEPGLAGGRYEQYF. CDR3 in DNA: TGTGCCAGCTCACCGGAGCCGGGACTAGCGGGAGGACGCTACGAGCAGTACTTC. This chain joins TRBV18 and TRBJ2-7, with TRBD2 matching over 15 bases. The CDR3 length is 18 residues. Trimming at V came to 3 bases and at J to 3 bases, leaving 9 bases not matched to a gene. Germline assignment: CDR1 KGHSH and CDR2 LQKENI.

This sequence joins TRBV19 and TRBJ2-7, with 11 nucleotides matching TRBD2. V shed 7 bases and J 5 bases; nucleotides not matched to a gene: 7. Germline loops: CDR1 LNHDA, CDR2 SQIVND (reference sequence). This CDR3 is 14 amino acids long. Here the CDR3 reads CASKTQTSGNEQYF. The CDR3 DNA follows: TGTGCCAGTAAGACACAGACTAGCGGGAACGAGCAGTACTTC. The whole variable domain, remainder taken from reference TRBV19 and TRBJ2-7, is DGGITQSPKYLFRKEGQNVTLSCEQNLNHDAMYWYRQDPGQGLRLIYYSQIVNDFQKGDIAEGYSVSREKKESFPLTVTSAQKNPTAFYLCASKTQTSGNEQYFGPGTRLTVT.

The chain has TRBV28 and TRBJ2-3; D gene unclear. Looked up from germline, CDR1 is MDHEN and CDR2 is SYDVKM. This CDR3 comprises 12 residues. V was pared by 10 bases and J by 1 base, with 9 bases between. The CDR3 nucleotides read TGTGCCACCCAATCGGGCACAGATACGCAGTATTTT. This sequence encodes CATQSGTDTQYF.

This clone was found a few times. Additional DNA sequences in this sample encode the identical CDR3. The chain recombines TRBV5-6 with TRBJ2-5; 8 bases are a match to TRBD1. The CDR3 consists of 13 residues. Germline values: CDR1 SGHDT, CDR2 YYEEEE. Trimming took 0 bases from V and 5 from J; bases not matched to a gene: 0. CDR3 bases: TGTGCCAGCAGCTTGGACAGGGGGGAGACCCAGTACTTC. It is translated as CASSLDRGETQYF.

The chain joins TRBV5-1 to TRBJ2-1, with 7 bases matching TRBD2. Per germline, CDR1 SGHRS and CDR2 YFSETQ. J gave up 5 bases and V 0 bases, and 5 bases lay outside the gene matches. The CDR3 runs to 15 residues. DNA of the CDR3: TGCGCCAGCAGCTTGGCGGGCGGGAGTGACAATGAGCAGTTCTTC. This gives the protein CASSLAGGSDNEQFF.

In this sample, this clone turned up a few times. The chain carries TRBV28 and TRBJ1-1, with D maybe TRBD1 (6 bases). The CDR3 extends over 14 amino acids. The germline V and J ends were trimmed by 5 bases and 1 base, with 11 bases remaining between them. The germline gives CDR1 MDHEN, CDR2 SYDVKM. In DNA, the CDR3 is TGTGCCAGCAGTCCCGGGACACAGAACACTGAAGCTTTCTTT. This translates into CASSPGTQNTEAFF. Filled out from reference TRBV28 and TRBJ1-1, the complete variable domain reads DVKVTQSSRYLVKRTGEKVFLECVQDMDHENMFWYRQDPGLGLRLIYFSYDVKMKEKGDIPEGYSVSREKKERFSLILESASTNQTSMYLCASSPGTQNTEAFFGQGTRLTVV.

There are a few counts of this clone. The rearrangement links TRBV5-5 to TRBJ1-3, with unresolved D. Trimming removed 5 bases at V and 2 bases at J, with 20 bases between. There are 17 residues in the CDR3. Germline-derived CDR1 and CDR2 are SGHKS and YYEKEE (reference sequence). Here the CDR3 reads CASRLRVTDVAGNTIYF. The CDR3 bases are TGTGCCAGCAGGTTACGGGTTACCGATGTCGCTGGAAACACCATATATTTT.

V and J are TRBV5-1 and TRBJ2-1; TRBD2 aligns across 9 bases. CDR1 and CDR2 (germline): SGHRS, YFSETQ. V lost 3 bases and J lost 5; bases outside the gene matches: 9. This CDR3 is built from 16 residues. Written as DNA, the CDR3 is TGCGCCAGCAGCTCCCATAGCGGGAGTCGCGACAATGAGCAGTTCTTC. Encoded protein: CASSSHSGSRDNEQFF.

The chain joins TRBV27 to TRBJ2-7; possibly TRBD1 for D (6 bases). Trimming cost V 6 bases and J 0 bases, with 12 bases left between them. CDR3 length: 14 residues. Germline assignment: CDR1 MNHEY and CDR2 SMNVEV (reference sequence). CDR3 in DNA: TGTGCCAGCAGCGTGGGGACATCCTCCTACGAGCAGTACTTC. It specifies CASSVGTSSYEQYF.

The chain employs TRBV6-4 and TRBJ2-7; TRBD2 matches at 7 bases. The CDR3 contains 19 residues. The ends lost 2 bases at V and 2 bases at J; junction bases unmatched: 18. Germline V CDR1 and CDR2: MRHNA, SNTAGT. CDR3 sequence: CASSDHVEGGAVVTYEQYF. The DNA for the CDR3 is TGTGCCAGCAGTGACCACGTCGAGGGAGGGGCGGTAGTAACCTACGAGCAGTACTTC.

This clone was seen only a few times. The chain links TRBV19 to TRBJ2-1, with 8 bases that match TRBD2. CDR3 length equals 14 residues. Germline CDR1 is LNHDA and CDR2 is SQIVND (reference sequence). V gave up 6 bases and J gave up 6 bases; unmatched junction bases: 7. For the CDR3, the DNA is TGTGCCAGTAGACTTAGCGGGATATTCAATGAGCAGTTCTTC. Its translation: CASRLSGIFNEQFF.

The genes are TRBV9 and TRBJ2-3; 8 positions agree with TRBD2. Germline V lookup: CDR1 SGDLS, CDR2 YYNGEE. V lost 0 bases, J lost 0 bases, and 6 bases stayed unmatched. The CDR3 sequence is 17 residues long. The DNA of the CDR3 is TGTGCCAGCAGCGTAGGACTAGCGCATACTAGCACAGATACGCAGTATTTT. Its translation is CASSVGLAHTSTDTQYF.

This clone was detected only once. This chain connects TRBV11-3 to TRBJ2-1; D is undetermined. Trimming took 1 base from V and 9 from J, leaving 10 bases between them. CDR3 size: 13 residues. From germline, CDR1 is SGHNT and CDR2 YENEEA. CDR3 amino acids: CASSLAPVGEQFF. The CDR3 DNA is TGTGCCAGCAGCTTAGCCCCGGTCGGTGAGCAGTTCTTC.

The chain recombines TRBV19 with TRBJ2-3; 8 nucleotides line up with TRBD1. The germline V gene encodes CDR1 LNHDA and CDR2 SQIVND (reference sequence). V lost 2 bases and J lost 5; bases outside the gene matches: 15. The CDR3 loop spans 18 amino acids. The CDR3 sequence is CASSIKGPGGQGGDTQYF. The CDR3 DNA is TGTGCCAGTAGTATAAAAGGGCCCGGTGGACAGGGAGGAGATACGCAGTATTTT.

The chain couples TRBV28 to TRBJ2-7; a possible D gene is TRBD2 (6 bases). CDR3 length equals 11 residues. V lost 7 bases to trimming and J lost 6 bases, with 10 bases between them. Per germline, CDR1 MDHEN and CDR2 SYDVKM. The CDR3 region is CASNLGSEQYF. CDR3 coding DNA: TGTGCCAGCAACCTCGGGAGCGAGCAGTACTTC.

The chain employs TRBV4-2 and TRBJ2-7; 10 nucleotides match TRBD2. This CDR3 has 18 residues. Germline values: CDR1 LGHNA, CDR2 YNFKEQ. Germline trimming cut 4 bases from V and 0 bases from J; bases unmatched to any gene: 12. CDR3 sequence (DNA): TGTGCCAGCAGCCGCCGAACCGGACTAGCGGAGACCTCCTACGAGCAGTACTTC. This translates into CASSRRTGLAETSYEQYF.

This chain connects TRBV11-2 to TRBJ2-7; no firm D call. Trimming cost V 5 bases and J 4 bases, with 15 bases left between them. Germline loops: CDR1 SGHAT, CDR2 FQNNGV. This CDR3 comprises 14 residues. CDR3 nucleotide sequence: TGTGCCAGCAGCCCCCGGTGGTTAGTGTACGAGCAGTACTTC. Encoded protein: CASSPRWLVYEQYF. The whole variable domain, filled in from reference TRBV11-2 and TRBJ2-7, reads EAGVAQSPRYKIIEKRQSVAFWCNPISGHATLYWYQQILGQGPKLLIQFQNNGVVDDSQLPKDRFSAERLKGVDSTLKIQPAKLEDSAVYLCASSPRWLVYEQYFGPGTRLTVT.

The chain is built from TRBV5-1 and TRBJ2-7, with 8 bases matching TRBD1. J gave up 9 bases and V 1 base, and 9 bases lay outside the gene matches. The V gene's germline CDR1 is SGHRS and CDR2 YFSETQ. There are 14 residues in the CDR3. The CDR3: CASSLTGGIDWQYF. CDR3 DNA sequence: TGCGCCAGCAGCTTGACAGGGGGAATTGACTGGCAGTACTTC.

The chain is built from TRBV27 and TRBJ2-3, with 7 bases fitting TRBD2. V lost 6 bases and J lost 1; bases outside the gene matches: 4. CDR1 and CDR2 (germline): MNHEY, SMNVEV (reference sequence). The CDR3 loop spans 14 amino acids. Written as DNA, the CDR3 is TGTGCCAGCAGCCTAGCGGCCGGCACAGATACGCAGTATTTT. As protein: CASSLAAGTDTQYF.

This chain links TRBV30 with TRBJ1-4; D ambiguous. The germline V and J ends were trimmed by 2 bases and 0 bases, with 10 bases remaining between them. The germline V gene has CDR1 GTSNPN and CDR2 SVGIG (reference sequence). The CDR3 runs 15 residues. The CDR3 loop is CAWSPIASTNEKLFF. The CDR3 DNA follows: TGTGCCTGGAGTCCTATCGCCTCAACTAATGAAAAACTGTTTTTT.